This T cell receptor beta chain was obtained from a study of blood T cell repertoires in COVID-19. On the study more broadly: Some COVID-19 samples were acute and others convalescent; all came from the United States, Italy and Spain. In each case, the material was cDNA or gDNA derived from T cells, B-cell-depleted T cells, or PBMCs.

The CDR3 contains 19 residues. Trimming at V came to 3 bases and at J to 0 bases, leaving 13 bases not matched to a gene. The germline V gene has CDR1 LGHNA and CDR2 YNFKEQ. As processed by the authors: Researchers report that nucleated cell counts were estimated from reference gene primer amplification. Produced via immunoSEQ multiplex PCR; TCRdb's table is partial and in-frame only. That table supplies the V and J calls and clone size; D and trimming were determined from the DNA. Here the sample spans about 64,000 clones, around 86% being singletons. The source is a man aged 45-60 years with active COVID-19. V usage is TRBV4-2 and J usage is TRBJ2-1; 8 bases line up with TRBD2. Sample: peripheral blood. The chain's CDR3 is CASSQRQRGTFISYNEQFF. The CDR3 DNA reads TGTGCCAGCAGCCAGCGGCAGCGGGGGACCTTTATCTCCTACAATGAGCAGTTCTTC.